This is a list of T cell receptor beta chains from one sample in a study of regulatory T cells in long-lasting Graves disease. TCRdb processed the multiplex PCR reads anew with MiXCR; each CDR3 protein has one entry. This table holds some 560,000 distinct CDR3 sequences, about 16% found once. This sample was shared with a second study, whose subject was T cells in Graves' hyperthyroidism and ophthalmopathy.

The starting material was peripheral blood mononuclear cells (PBMCs), obtained at new diagnosis, from a patient treated with antithyroid drugs. These receptor sequences come from a woman aged 35 to 59 with Graves disease. Both conserved end residues are trimmed from each CDR3.

j_call,v_call,cdr3_aa
TRBJ1-2,TRBV28,ASSPLGARGYT
TRBJ2-7,TRBV7-9,ASSLLAGPYEQY
TRBJ2-1,TRBV2,ASVSSGGAYEQF
TRBJ2-1,TRBV14,ASSQKRGSSYNEQF
TRBJ2-7,TRBV2,ASSGGFWQY
TRBJ2-5,TRBV18,ASSPWEKRQETQY
TRBJ2-7,TRBV27,ASTQGRGPYEQY
TRBJ1-2,TRBV5-4,ASSLSAGPGYGYT
TRBJ2-1,TRBV5-1,ASSLDRSANEQF
TRBJ2-7,TRBV7-9,ASSSPDRTPYEQY
TRBJ1-1,TRBV13,ASTSGGPTEAF
TRBJ2-2,TRBV27,ASSPVRGGYTGELF
TRBJ2-7,TRBV7-8,ASGTGGYEQY
TRBJ2-3,TRBV2,ASSERGALDTQY
TRBJ2-7,TRBV11-2,ASSSPEAYEQY
TRBJ1-2,TRBV27,ASSGGPQGPLHGYT
TRBJ1-5,TRBV2,ASRQTDQPQH
TRBJ2-2,TRBV2,ASNSGGATNTGELF
TRBJ1-2,TRBV6-5,ASSYDSSGGADSYGYT
TRBJ1-1,TRBV10-1,ASSGGSNLNTEAF
TRBJ1-6,TRBV6-2/TRBV6-3,ASTGQGMPLH
TRBJ2-6,TRBV24-1,ATSDPGSGANVLT
TRBJ2-3,TRBV6-1,ASSDMWGTDTQY
TRBJ2-7,TRBV5-1,ASSLELAVWYEQY
TRBJ1-4,TRBV9,ASSVGDRGSEKLF
TRBJ1-1,TRBV5-4,ASSTRGQGLTEAF
TRBJ2-3,TRBV9,ASSVFEGGSDTQY
TRBJ1-2,TRBV6-1,ASSDPGVYEDYGYT
TRBJ1-6,TRBV3-1,ASSLAQGAGAPLH
TRBJ2-3,TRBV2,ASRARTAPSTDTQY
TRBJ1-1,TRBV20-1,SATAGGLSNTEAF
TRBJ2-3,TRBV6-2/TRBV6-3,ASSSRRREDTQY
TRBJ2-5,TRBV7-3,ASSLGGQGIETQY
TRBJ1-5,TRBV6-1,ASSRTPPGQVPRGQPQH
TRBJ2-7,TRBV30,AWSERGNLYEQY
TRBJ2-3,TRBV12-3/TRBV12-4,ASIKGGPLADTQY
TRBJ1-5,TRBV28,ASSTGARGSNQPQH
TRBJ2-3,TRBV6-2/TRBV6-3,ASSLSDGSSTDTQY
TRBJ2-3,TRBV6-4,ASSFRLAGDTQY
TRBJ2-3,TRBV24-1,ATGDGNTDTQY
TRBJ2-7,TRBV2,ASRVDGDHSYEQY
TRBJ2-3,TRBV7-2,ASSTPHTDTQY
TRBJ2-3,TRBV6-9,ASSYSWAGVTDTQY
TRBJ1-3,TRBV28,ASSLPTGGYGNTIY
TRBJ2-1,TRBV4-1,ASSHPPPRDRGPSYNEQF
TRBJ1-2,TRBV4-1,ASSQESRSGYGYT
TRBJ1-2,TRBV5-4,ASSLREHSILSNYGYT
TRBJ1-1,TRBV30,AWSAGPRNTEAF
TRBJ1-1,TRBV5-1,ASSLPGIPEAF
TRBJ2-3,TRBV5-1,ASSLETDTQY
TRBJ1-4,TRBV7-2,ASSLGGSRGEKLF
TRBJ2-3,TRBV9,ASSAPLAGGPTDTQY
TRBJ2-3,TRBV30,AWSAGQGTDTQY
TRBJ1-2,TRBV2,ASRARVMGYT
TRBJ1-1,TRBV12-3/TRBV12-4,ASSHSGSNTEAF
TRBJ2-1,TRBV19,ASTTPGDNEQF
TRBJ1-2,TRBV5-5,ASSLPTASYGYT
TRBJ1-2,TRBV12-3/TRBV12-4,ASSLGPGNYGYT
TRBJ1-1,TRBV5-1,ASSLVGRTNTEAF